Shown below are 9 T cell receptor beta chains from a single sample sequenced in a study of blood T cell repertoires in COVID-19. Only in-frame clones appear in the TCRdb table, and some are missing; sequencing was by immunoSEQ multiplex PCR. The table lists some 120,000 clones, around 81% of them singletons. The sample consisted of peripheral blood. All receptors come from a woman in her forties or fifties with acute or convalescent COVID-19.

V gene TRBV5-1 combines with J gene TRBJ2-7, with TRBD2 matching over 7 bases. This CDR3 region has 15 residues. J was trimmed by 4 bases and V by 0 bases; bases with no gene match: 7. Looked up from germline, CDR1 is SGHRS and CDR2 is YFSETQ. CDR3 region: CASSLVGGGEYEQYF. As DNA, the CDR3 is TGCGCCAGCAGCTTGGTAGGCGGGGGAGAATACGAGCAGTACTTC.

This chain links TRBV7-9 with TRBJ1-4; 9 nucleotides agree with TRBD1. Unmatched junction bases numbered 6, after V lost 5 bases and J lost 5 bases. The V gene's germline CDR1 is SEHNR and CDR2 FQNEAQ (reference sequence). CDR3 length: 15 residues. In DNA, the CDR3 is TGTGCCAGCAGCAACCGACAGGGGGTGAATGAAAAACTGTTTTTT. Translation gives CASSNRQGVNEKLFF. The full variable domain, its missing parts supplied by reference TRBV7-9 and TRBJ1-4, is DTGVSQNPRHKITKRGQNVTFRCDPISEHNRLYWYRQTLGQGPEFLTYFQNEAQLEKSRLLSDRFSAERPKGSFSTLEIQRTEQGDSAMYLCASSNRQGVNEKLFFGSGTQLSVL.

The table lists this clone with a count of one. The rearrangement uses TRBV4-2 and TRBJ1-4, with 8 bases that match TRBD1. The CDR3 length is 15 residues. The ends lost 3 bases at V and 7 bases at J; junction bases unmatched: 7. Germline values: CDR1 LGHNA, CDR2 YNFKEQ. The CDR3 sequence: CASSHGGQGTEKLFF. DNA for the CDR3: TGTGCCAGCAGCCACGGAGGACAGGGAACTGAAAAACTGTTTTTT.

This rearrangement joins TRBV9 to TRBJ1-1; a weak D match, TRBD1 (5 bases). Germline V CDR1 and CDR2: SGDLS, YYNGEE. Trimming took 0 bases from V and 4 from J, leaving 10 bases between them. This CDR3 is built from 14 residues. Written as DNA, the CDR3 is TGTGCCAGCAGCGTAGCCCCGGGGGGCACTGAAGCTTTCTTT. Its protein product is CASSVAPGGTEAFF.

The chain employs TRBV28 and TRBJ2-1; perhaps TRBD1 as D (6 bases). CDR1 is MDHEN, CDR2 SYDVKM, per germline. CDR3 length: 16 residues. Trimming removed 6 bases at V and 2 bases at J, with 17 bases between. The CDR3 here is CASRGVGTSTYNEQFF. The CDR3, as DNA: TGTGCCAGCAGGGGTGTGGGGACATCGACCTACAATGAGCAGTTCTTC.

The chain joins TRBV6-1 to TRBJ1-3; D is perhaps TRBD1 (5 bases). The germline V gene encodes CDR1 MNHNS and CDR2 SASEGT. This CDR3 is 16 amino acids long. V was clipped by 4 bases and J by 4 bases, with 17 bases between them. The CDR3 is CASSAPMGLKGNTIYF. CDR3 bases: TGTGCCAGCAGTGCCCCGATGGGGCTAAAGGGAAACACCATATATTTT.

The chain links TRBV25-1 to TRBJ1-2; a possible D gene is TRBD1 (6 bases). This CDR3 is built from 14 residues. The ends were cut back, 1 base at V and 7 bases at J, with 13 bases in the middle. The V gene's germline CDR1 is MGHDK and CDR2 SYGVNS. CDR3 in amino acids: CASSELQGSGGYTF. CDR3 DNA: TGTGCCAGCAGTGAATTACAGGGATCTGGTGGCTACACCTTC.

The chain has TRBV10-3 and TRBJ1-2; 7 positions agree with TRBD1. Germline V lookup: CDR1 ENHRY, CDR2 SYGVKD. J lost 6 bases, V lost 5 bases, and 6 bases had no gene match. This CDR3 is built from 13 residues. In DNA form, the CDR3 reads TGTGCCATCAGTTGGGACAGCCTCAATGGCTACACCTTC. It translates to CAISWDSLNGYTF.

The J gene is TRBJ2-1, the V gene TRBV7-9; TRBD2 agrees at 10 bases. There are 14 residues in the CDR3. Trimming cost V 5 bases and J 3 bases; bases outside gene matches: 1. Germline V lookup: CDR1 SEHNR, CDR2 FQNEAQ (reference sequence). The CDR3 loop is CASSRTSGYNEQFF. The CDR3 DNA is TGTGCCAGCAGCAGGACTAGCGGCTACAATGAGCAGTTCTTC.